Below, 16 T cell receptor beta chains from the same sample are listed, as sequenced in a study of Ad26.COV2.S vaccination and SARS-CoV-2 variants. The treatment here: 19 received Ad26.COV2.S at low or high dose, single or two shots; five or six received placebo; per-sample allocation not given. Samples were taken on day 63 after the first vaccine or placebo injection. TCRdb keeps only in-frame clones here, not all; method: immunoSEQ multiplex PCR. Here the sample spans 360,000 or so clones, about 88% being singletons. The material was peripheral blood, obtained in a trial of Ad26.COV2.S vaccine versus placebo. These receptors were collected from a person between 18 and 59 years old who received the Ad26.COV2.S COVID-19 vaccine or a placebo.

The chain carries TRBV30 and TRBJ2-5, with TRBD1 matching over 9 bases. CDR3 length equals 15 residues. The ends lost 2 bases at V and 4 bases at J; junction bases unmatched: 8. Germline V lookup: CDR1 GTSNPN, CDR2 SVGIG (reference sequence). CDR3 sequence reads: CAWSRGQGSGETQYF. CDR3 in DNA: TGTGCCTGGAGTCGGGGACAGGGATCCGGAGAGACCCAGTACTTC.

This sequence joins TRBV6-5 and TRBJ2-6; 8 nucleotides match TRBD2. CDR1 is MNHEY and CDR2 is SVGAGI in the germline V gene. The CDR3 totals 15 residues. Losses at the gene ends were 2 bases for V and 10 bases for J; bases not matched to a gene: 7. CDR3 in amino acids: CASSYVREDRNVLTF. The CDR3, as DNA: TGTGCCAGCAGTTACGTGCGGGAGGACCGAAACGTCCTGACTTTC.

The chain employs TRBV28 and TRBJ1-2; TRBD1 matches 7 bases. Looked up from germline, CDR1 is MDHEN and CDR2 is SYDVKM. V was pared by 5 bases and J by 4 bases, with 10 bases of the junction left unmatched. The CDR3 loop spans 15 amino acids. The CDR3 is CASSPPGQLFYGYTF. The CDR3, as DNA: TGTGCCAGCAGTCCGCCGGGACAGCTATTCTATGGCTACACCTTC.

The CDR3 DNA sequence: TGTGCCATCAGTGAGTCAGTGATCCAGCGGCAGAACACCGGGGAGCTGTTTTTT. Translating it yields CAISESVIQRQNTGELFF. The chain links TRBV10-3 to TRBJ2-2, with D tentatively TRBD2 (5 bases). Between the trimmed V and J ends, which lost 0 bases and 1 base, there was a span of 15 bases. The CDR3 is made up of 18 amino acids. The germline gives CDR1 ENHRY, CDR2 SYGVKD.

In DNA, the CDR3 is TGTGCCACCAGCACCCATAGGACAGGGAATGAAAAACTGTTTTTT. This gives the protein CATSTHRTGNEKLFF. The genes are TRBV15 and TRBJ1-4; 8 nucleotides line up with TRBD1. The ends lost 4 bases at V and 5 bases at J; junction bases unmatched: 6. CDR1 is LNHNV and CDR2 is YYDKDF in the germline V gene (reference sequence). The CDR3 totals 15 residues.

This clone has just one count. J is TRBJ1-5 and V is TRBV6-1; the D is unclear. V shed 3 bases and J shed 4 bases, with 7 bases lying between them. CDR3 length equals 13 residues. CDR1 is MNHNS, CDR2 SASEGT, per germline. This CDR3 is CASSDGWNQPQHF. CDR3 nucleotide sequence: TGTGCCAGCAGTGACGGATGGAATCAGCCCCAGCATTTT.

On this clone: The sample carries other DNA sequences with the same CDR3. The chain combines TRBV28 with TRBJ2-7; the D is unclear. CDR1 is MDHEN and CDR2 is SYDVKM in the germline V gene. Trimming took 3 bases from V and 2 from J, leaving 5 bases between them. The CDR3 extends over 12 amino acids. The CDR3 nucleotides read TGTGCCAGCAGTTTGGGGACCTACGAGCAGTACTTC. Translating it yields CASSLGTYEQYF.

This chain links TRBV6-2 or TRBV6-3 with TRBJ2-4; D not resolved. V was trimmed by 0 bases and J by 8 bases, leaving 29 bases between them. Germline lookup yields CDR1 MNHEY and CDR2 SVGEGT. The CDR3 totals 20 residues. The CDR3 DNA follows: TGTGCCAGCAGTTACTCGTTGCCCGAACTGCTGCCATTTTCGATTGACATTCAGTACTTC. Its translation: CASSYSLPELLPFSIDIQYF.

This clone was seen more than once but under ten times. V is TRBV5-8 and J is TRBJ2-1; 7 bases are shared with TRBD2. V was pared by 2 bases and J by 8 bases, with 10 bases of the junction left unmatched. The CDR3 runs 15 residues. Germline V gives CDR1 SGHTS, CDR2 YDEGEE. In nucleotides, the CDR3 is TGTGCCAGCAGCTTATGGGGCGGGAGCGTCGATGAGCAGTTCTTC. Its protein is CASSLWGGSVDEQFF. Full variable domain (outside the CDR3, taken from reference TRBV5-8 and TRBJ2-1): EAGVTQSPTHLIKTRGQQATLRCSPISGHTSVYWYQQALGLGLQFLLWYDEGEERNRGNFPPRFSGRQFPNYSSELNVNALELEDSALYLCASSLWGGSVDEQFFGPGTRLTVL.

The chain joins TRBV6-5 to TRBJ1-4; tentatively, D is TRBD1 (5 bases). The CDR3 is 15 amino acids. The V gene's germline CDR1 is MNHEY and CDR2 SVGAGI. V lost 6 bases and J lost 8, with 19 bases in between. CDR3 in DNA: TGTGCCAGCAGCCGCTCCTCAGGGTTAGGGGAAAAACTGTTTTTT. The encoded protein is CASSRSSGLGEKLFF.

This CDR3 reads CASMVSSYEQYF. The CDR3 DNA is TGTGCCAGCATGGTCAGCTCCTACGAGCAGTACTTC. The rearrangement links TRBV2 to TRBJ2-7; the D is unclear. The CDR3 covers 12 residues. The germline gives CDR1 SNHLY, CDR2 FYNNEI. The V end was cut by 7 bases, the J end by 0 bases, with 7 bases between. Drawing the rest from reference TRBV2 and TRBJ2-7, the complete variable domain is EPEVTQTPSHQVTQMGQEVILRCVPISNHLYFYWYRQILGQKVEFLVSFYNNEISEKSEIFDDQFSVERPDGSNFTLKIRSTKLEDSAMYFCASMVSSYEQYFGPGTRLTVT.

This clone was observed once. The rearrangement joins TRBV6-4 to TRBJ1-5; possible D gene TRBD1, 6 bases. Germline V gene data show CDR1 as MRHNA and CDR2 as SNTAGT. The CDR3 runs 15 residues. Deletions cut 0 bases from V and 5 bases from J, with 11 bases between. DNA of the CDR3: TGTGCCAGCAGTGACTCGAGCTCAGGGGATCAGCCCCAGCATTTT. As protein: CASSDSSSGDQPQHF.

This chain links TRBV11-3 with TRBJ2-7, with D unclear. Germline V gene lookup returns CDR1 SGHNT and CDR2 YENEEA. The CDR3 covers 14 residues. Trimming took 2 bases from V and 2 from J, leaving 10 bases between them. The CDR3: CASSLMSVTYEQYF. CDR3 nucleotide sequence: TGTGCCAGCAGCTTAATGAGCGTTACCTACGAGCAGTACTTC.

The rearrangement links TRBV5-1 to TRBJ2-2; 9 bases are a match to TRBD1. CDR3 size: 16 residues. The germline CDR1 and CDR2 sequences are SGHRS and YFSETQ. V lost 0 bases, J lost 5 bases, and 5 bases stayed unmatched. The DNA for the CDR3 is TGCGCCAGCAGCTTGGGGGACAGGGAAAAAACCGGGGAGCTGTTTTTT. Protein sequence: CASSLGDREKTGELFF.

J is TRBJ2-1 and V is TRBV3-1 (or the pseudogene TRBV3-2); 8 bases are shared with TRBD1. CDR1 is LGHDT and CDR2 is YNNKEL in the germline V gene (reference sequence). Germline trimming cut 8 bases from V and 14 bases from J; bases unmatched to any gene: 14. The CDR3 is made up of 13 amino acids. DNA for the CDR3: TGTGCCAGCTCCCGGACAGGGATCGTTTCGGAGTTCTTC. It encodes CASSRTGIVSEFF.

The V and J genes are TRBV18 and TRBJ1-6, with 8 bases that match TRBD1. Germline V gives CDR1 KGHSH, CDR2 LQKENI. The CDR3 has 14 amino acids. V lost 3 bases to trimming and J lost 8 bases; unmatched junction nucleotides: 3. The CDR3 nucleotides are TGTGCCAGCTCACCGACGACAGGGGATTCACCCCTCCACTTT. It codes for CASSPTTGDSPLHF.